A selection of T cell receptor beta chains follows, all from one sample in a study of OX40 agonist ivuxolimab in advanced cancers. Repertoires were generated with immunoSEQ multiplex PCR, while TCRdb's copy carries only in-frame clones and drops some. The repertoire consists of approximately 91,000 clones, with around 87% occurring once and the leading ten covering about 0.3%. The starting material was CD4+ or CD8+ T cells sorted from blood, obtained in a trial of the OX40 agonist ivuxolimab. Receptors were obtained from an adult with an advanced solid tumor such as melanoma, head and neck, liver or kidney cancer. CDR3s include the opening cysteine and the closing phenylalanine or tryptophan. Size values are once, few and many counts, or a class for expanded clones, and some rows have none.

CDR3 protein: CASSLKSGKANEKLFF
clone size: -
V gene: TRBV5-4
J gene: TRBJ1-4

CDR3 protein: CASIRRGQTEAFF
clone size: -
V gene: TRBV19
J gene: TRBJ1-1

CDR3 protein: CASSRTGGNEKLFF
clone size: -
V gene: TRBV7-9
J gene: TRBJ1-4

CDR3 protein: CASSSNPDSYGYTF
clone size: -
V gene: TRBV6-5
J gene: TRBJ1-2

CDR3 protein: CASSRDGGQTNEKLFF
clone size: -
V gene: TRBV7-2
J gene: TRBJ1-4

CDR3 protein: CASSLVVFGANVLTF
clone size: -
V gene: TRBV5-8
J gene: TRBJ2-6

CDR3 protein: CASSLTGGDNSPLHF
clone size: few
V gene: TRBV5-1
J gene: TRBJ1-6

CDR3 protein: CASSPQRGGVLVNEQYF
clone size: -
V gene: TRBV18
J gene: TRBJ2-7

CDR3 protein: CALGGSGGLAKNIQYF
clone size: once
V gene: TRBV5-8
J gene: TRBJ2-4

CDR3 protein: CASSEAREQYF
clone size: -
V gene: TRBV2
J gene: TRBJ2-7

CDR3 protein: CASSEVDGGGYEQYF
clone size: -
V gene: TRBV2
J gene: TRBJ2-7

CDR3 protein: CASSSGSLYNSPLHF
clone size: -
V gene: TRBV19
J gene: TRBJ1-6

CDR3 protein: CASSQGADNSGNTIYF
clone size: -
V gene: TRBV4-1
J gene: TRBJ1-3